The next 17 T cell receptor beta chains were all read from a single sample in a study of identical twins. Via MiXCR, TCRdb re-called the 5' RACE reads, giving one row per CDR3 protein. This sample has approximately 890,000 distinct CDR3 sequences, with around an eighth found just once. The data were also submitted as part of a second study, on yellow fever vaccine responses in identical twins.

The sample was PBMCs. Source of these receptors: a woman aged 18-29 years in good health.

The rearrangement joins TRBV7-8 to TRBJ2-3; D gene unclear. CDR1 is SGHVS and CDR2 is FQNEAQ in the germline V gene. Trimming removed 1 base at V and 4 bases at J, with 12 bases between. The CDR3 is 15 residues long. This CDR3 is CASSLGVGSADTQYF. DNA of the CDR3: TGTGCCAGCAGCTTAGGCGTAGGGTCGGCAGATACGCAGTATTTT.

The chain has TRBV28 and TRBJ1-4, with a weak D call TRBD1 (5 bases). The V gene lost 8 bases and the J gene lost 8 bases, with 18 bases spanning the gap. Germline-derived CDR1 and CDR2 are MDHEN and SYDVKM. The CDR3 loop spans 14 amino acids. The CDR3: CASHFGTLGEKLFF. CDR3 nucleotides: TGTGCCAGCCACTTTGGGACCTTGGGGGAAAAACTGTTTTTT. Full variable domain (remainder filled in from reference TRBV28 and TRBJ1-4): DVKVTQSSRYLVKRTGEKVFLECVQDMDHENMFWYRQDPGLGLRLIYFSYDVKMKEKGDIPEGYSVSREKKERFSLILESASTNQTSMYLCASHFGTLGEKLFFGSGTQLSVL.

V gene TRBV11-2 combines with J gene TRBJ2-3; 10 bases fit TRBD2. The ends lost 4 bases at V and 8 bases at J; junction bases unmatched: 12. This CDR3 spans 16 amino acids. The germline V gene has CDR1 SGHAT and CDR2 FQNNGV. The CDR3 region has the DNA TGTGCCAGCAGCTCCGGACTAGCGGAGGGATCGGGTACGCAGTATTTT. Its translation is CASSSGLAEGSGTQYF.

This clonotype has ten or more counts. The rearrangement uses TRBV6-1 and TRBJ2-2; TRBD2 is a possible D gene (6 bases). Trimming took 7 bases from V and 5 from J, leaving 14 bases between them. The CDR3 is 14 amino acids. In germline, CDR1 is MNHNS, CDR2 SASEGT. CDR3 region: CASMRDPATGELFF. CDR3 in DNA: TGTGCCAGCATGCGGGACCCCGCGACCGGGGAGCTGTTTTTT.

The table lists this clonotype with a few counts. The chain uses TRBV29-1 and TRBJ2-7, with D possibly TRBD2 on 5 matching bases. In germline, CDR1 is SQVTM, CDR2 ANQGSEA. Trimming removed 4 bases from V and 0 bases from J, with 7 bases in between. The CDR3 has 12 amino acids. The CDR3 reads CSVVTNSYEQYF. The CDR3 bases are TGCAGCGTTGTGACTAACTCCTACGAGCAGTACTTC.

This clonotype was detected a few times. The CDR3 protein is CASSLALALQETQYF. The CDR3 DNA reads as TGTGCCAGCAGCTTAGCCCTAGCCCTCCAAGAGACCCAGTACTTC. The chain combines TRBV7-9 with TRBJ2-5; D might be TRBD2 (5 bases). The CDR3 covers 15 residues. In germline, CDR1 is SEHNR, CDR2 FQNEAQ (reference sequence). Trimming pared 0 bases from V and 1 base from J, leaving 9 bases between.

The CDR3 sequence: CASPLDRERRGDTQYF. CDR3 bases: TGTGCCAGCCCCCTGGACAGGGAGAGAAGGGGAGATACGCAGTATTTT. The genes are TRBV10-3 and TRBJ2-3; 8 nucleotides agree with TRBD1. Germline V lookup: CDR1 ENHRY, CDR2 SYGVKD. The CDR3 contains 16 residues. Trimming took 10 bases from V and 5 from J; bases not matched to a gene: 17.

This clonotype was detected only a few times. CDR3 protein: CASSLEVGDYEQYF. The CDR3 DNA is TGTGCCAGCAGCTTAGAAGTAGGGGACTACGAGCAGTACTTC. The chain is built from TRBV7-8 and TRBJ2-7, with D possibly being TRBD1 (5 bases). Germline CDR1 SGHVS, CDR2 FQNEAQ. Trimming removed 1 base from V and 3 bases from J, with 10 bases in between. CDR3 length: 14 amino acids.

This clonotype was seen many times. CDR3 coding DNA: TGTGCCACCAGCAGTCACAATGAGCAGTTCTTC. Amino acids: CATSSHNEQFF. The chain employs TRBV15 and TRBJ2-1; no firm D call. Trimming took off 3 bases at V and 5 bases at J, with 2 bases between the two ends. Germline V gives CDR1 LNHNV, CDR2 YYDKDF (reference sequence). The CDR3 runs 11 residues. The variable domain in full, with the rest retrieved from reference TRBV15 and TRBJ2-1, is DAMVIQNPRYQVTQFGKPVTLSCSQTLNHNVMYWYQQKSSQAPKLLFHYYDKDFNNEADTPDNFQSRRPNTSFCFLDIRSPGLGDTAMYLCATSSHNEQFFGPGTRLTVL.

The chain combines TRBV11-1 with TRBJ2-7, with TRBD1 matching over 8 bases. CDR3 length: 15 residues. The V gene's germline CDR1 is SGHAT and CDR2 FQDESV (reference sequence). Unmatched junction bases numbered 7, after V lost 0 bases and J lost 6 bases. The CDR3 loop is CASSLARTGLSEQYF. In DNA, the CDR3 is TGTGCCAGCAGCTTAGCCCGGACAGGGTTGAGCGAGCAGTACTTC.

The V and J genes are TRBV20-1 and TRBJ1-2, with TRBD1 as a possible D gene (5 bases). From germline, CDR1 is DFQATT and CDR2 SNEGSKA (reference sequence). This CDR3 comprises 12 residues. The CDR3 region has the DNA TGCAGCCAATATAGGGGCGGCTATGGCTACACCTTC. This gives the protein CSQYRGGYGYTF.

This clonotype has more than one count but fewer than ten. The J gene is TRBJ1-3, the V gene TRBV9, with D possibly matching TRBD1 (5 bases). Deletions cut 5 bases from V and 3 bases from J, with 18 bases between. The germline V gene encodes CDR1 SGDLS and CDR2 YYNGEE. The CDR3 sequence is 16 residues long. CDR3 amino acids: CASSPTSGGGGNTIYF. CDR3 bases: TGTGCCAGCAGTCCTACAAGCGGGGGAGGTGGAAACACCATATATTTT. The entire variable domain, with the rest obtained from reference TRBV9 and TRBJ1-3, is as follows: DSGVTQTPKHLITATGQRVTLRCSPRSGDLSVYWYQQSLDQGLQFLIQYYNGEERAKGNILERFSAQQFPDLHSELNLSSLELGDSALYFCASSPTSGGGGNTIYFGEGSWLTVV.

This clonotype has at least ten counts. An end of the junction differs from the germline gene, which may be a read error. This rearrangement joins TRBV12-3 or TRBV12-4 to TRBJ1-5; no clear D. CDR3 size: 13 residues. The CDR3, as DNA: TGCGCCAGCAGCCTAGCTCGGGGTCAGCCCCAGCATTTT. Its protein product is CASSLARGQPQHF.

This clonotype was observed once. The CDR3: CASSLDEVGDPPFF. The CDR3 nucleotides read TGTGCCAGCAGTTTAGATGAGGTCGGGGACCCGCCGTTCTTC. The rearrangement joins TRBV12-3 or TRBV12-4 to TRBJ2-1; either TRBD1 or TRBD2 may fit D (5 bases each). With 1 base removed from V and 15 bases from J, the gap between germline ends came to 19 bases. This CDR3 has 14 amino acids.

This clonotype was counted only a few times. J is TRBJ2-7 and V is TRBV20-1; TRBD1 aligns across 11 bases. The V and J ends lost 3 bases and 5 bases, in that order; junction bases with no gene match: 6. Germline V lookup: CDR1 DFQATT, CDR2 SNEGSKA (reference sequence). CDR3 length: 14 residues. CDR3 protein: CSASRTGGADEQYF. The CDR3 DNA reads TGCAGTGCTAGCCGGACAGGGGGCGCGGACGAGCAGTACTTC.

This clonotype was seen ten or more times. The chain is built from TRBV12-3 or TRBV12-4 and TRBJ2-1, with D tentatively TRBD2 (5 bases). Trimming removed 6 bases from V and 7 bases from J, with 25 bases in between. The CDR3 consists of 17 residues. DNA for the CDR3: TGTGCCAGCAGCCCCATGCCGGGAACATTGGGCGAAAATGAGCAGTTCTTC. Translated: CASSPMPGTLGENEQFF.

The rearrangement uses TRBV20-1 and TRBJ2-7, with 8 bases matching TRBD2. Per the germline V gene, CDR1 is DFQATT and CDR2 is SNEGSKA (reference sequence). The CDR3 contains 14 residues. The trim removed 4 bases at V and 6 bases at J, leaving 11 bases unmatched. The chain's CDR3 is CSANPYGRAPEQYF. As DNA, the CDR3 is TGCAGTGCTAATCCGTACGGGAGGGCCCCCGAGCAGTACTTC.